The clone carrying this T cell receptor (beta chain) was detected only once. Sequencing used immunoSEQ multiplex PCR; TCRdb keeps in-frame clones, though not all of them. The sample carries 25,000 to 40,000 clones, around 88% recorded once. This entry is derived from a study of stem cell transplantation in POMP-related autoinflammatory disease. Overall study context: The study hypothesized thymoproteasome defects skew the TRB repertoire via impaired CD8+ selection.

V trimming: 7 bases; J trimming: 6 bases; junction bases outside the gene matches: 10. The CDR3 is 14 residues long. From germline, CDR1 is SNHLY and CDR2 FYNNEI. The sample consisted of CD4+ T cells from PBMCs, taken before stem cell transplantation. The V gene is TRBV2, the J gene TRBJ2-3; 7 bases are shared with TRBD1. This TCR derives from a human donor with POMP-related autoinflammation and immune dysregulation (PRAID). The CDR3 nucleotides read TGTGCCAGCAACCGACAGGGAGTGGAGGATACGCAGTATTTT. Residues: CASNRQGVEDTQYF.